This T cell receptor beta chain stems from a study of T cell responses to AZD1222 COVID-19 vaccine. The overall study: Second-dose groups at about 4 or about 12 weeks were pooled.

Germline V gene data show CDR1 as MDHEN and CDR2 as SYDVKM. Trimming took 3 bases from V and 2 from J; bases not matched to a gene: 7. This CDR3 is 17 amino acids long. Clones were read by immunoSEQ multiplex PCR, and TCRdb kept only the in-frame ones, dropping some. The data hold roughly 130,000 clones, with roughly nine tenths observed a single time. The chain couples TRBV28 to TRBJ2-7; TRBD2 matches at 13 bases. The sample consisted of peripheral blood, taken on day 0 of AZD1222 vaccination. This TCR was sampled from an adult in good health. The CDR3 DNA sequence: TGTGCCAGCAGTTTCGGGACTAGCGGGATGGGGGCCTACGAGCAGTACTTC. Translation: CASSFGTSGMGAYEQYF.